Listed below are T cell receptor beta chains from one sample, sequenced in a study of radiotherapy plus CTLA-4 blockade in lung cancer. This table comes from immunoSEQ multiplex PCR, and its TCRdb copy is limited to in-frame clones, with some not included. The sample carries more than 90,000 clones, around 90% recorded once. The specimen was peripheral blood, collected from a patient treated with radiotherapy plus ipilimumab. All receptors derive from a human donor with non-small cell lung cancer that progressed on radiotherapy plus ipilimumab. The CDR3 runs from the conserved cysteine through the conserved F or W. A D gene is named only where the DNA matches it firmly. Expanded clones are given a class, and other clones once, few, many or no size at all.

v_call,d_call,j_call,clone_size,cdr3_aa,cdr3_nt
TRBV9,.,TRBJ2-3,few,CASSVGWGDTQYF,TGTGCCAGCAGCGTGGGTTGGGGAGATACGCAGTATTTT
TRBV2,TRBD1,TRBJ2-5,.,CASRKRTGQETQYF,TGTGCCAGCAGAAAAAGGACAGGCCAAGAGACCCAGTACTTC
TRBV5-1,.,TRBJ2-1,.,CASGTGSYNEQFF,TGCGCCAGTGGGACTGGGTCCTACAATGAGCAGTTCTTC
TRBV5-4,.,TRBJ1-2,once,CASSRQGVYGYTF,TGTGCCAGCAGCCGGCAAGGGGTCTATGGCTACACCTTC
TRBV5-6,TRBD1,TRBJ2-3,.,CASSRMDRGGTDTQYF,TGTGCCAGCAGCAGGATGGACAGGGGAGGTACAGATACGCAGTATTTT
TRBV19,TRBD2,TRBJ2-1,.,CASSGRLAGTHNEQFF,TGTGCCAGTAGTGGAAGACTAGCGGGAACCCACAATGAGCAGTTCTTC
TRBV19,.,TRBJ1-1,.,CASNTYLRGAEAFF,TGTGCCAGTAATACCTACTTAAGGGGTGCTGAAGCTTTCTTT
TRBV9,.,TRBJ2-7,.,CASSVAPRGRRYEQYF,TGTGCCAGCAGCGTAGCCCCCAGGGGCAGGCGGTACGAGCAGTACTTC
TRBV11-2,.,TRBJ1-2,.,CASSSTFDGYTF,TGTGCCAGCAGTTCCACTTTTGATGGCTACACCTTC
TRBV2,.,TRBJ2-7,.,CASTLNYEQYF,TGTGCCAGCACCCTAAACTACGAGCAGTACTTC
TRBV4-1,TRBD2,TRBJ2-7,.,CASSFLLAGDYEQYF,TGCGCCAGCAGCTTCCTCTTAGCGGGAGACTACGAGCAGTACTTC
TRBV6-1,TRBD1,TRBJ2-1,.,CASSNTGGWDEQFF,TGTGCTAGCAGTAATACAGGGGGCTGGGATGAGCAGTTCTTC
TRBV11-3,TRBD2,TRBJ2-7,.,CASSPDRGVTYEQYF,TGTGCCAGCAGCCCCGATCGGGGGGTAACCTACGAGCAGTACTTC
TRBV27,.,TRBJ2-2,once,CASSFPTGTGELFF,TGTGCCAGCAGTTTCCCCACAGGGACCGGGGAGCTGTTTTTT
TRBV6-5,.,TRBJ1-5,.,CASSYSSGGQPQHF,TGTGCCAGCAGTTACTCCTCGGGCGGTCAGCCCCAGCATTTT
TRBV7-9,.,TRBJ2-6,.,CASSLNGANVLTF,TGTGCCAGCAGCTTGAATGGGGCCAACGTCCTGACTTTC
TRBV30,.,TRBJ1-2,once,CAWSPAGSIGYTF,TGTGCCTGGAGTCCGGCAGGGAGTATCGGCTACACCTTC
TRBV2,.,TRBJ2-1,.,CASTRDDNEQFF,TGTGCCAGCACCCGAGACGACAATGAGCAGTTCTTC
TRBV30,.,TRBJ2-5,.,CAWSRTLGTQYF,TGTGCCTGGAGTAGGACTCTGGGGACCCAGTACTTC
TRBV18,.,TRBJ1-1,.,CASSQDRNTEAFF,TGTGCCAGCTCTCAGGACCGGAACACTGAAGCTTTCTTT
TRBV5-1,.,TRBJ1-2,once,CASSPTLGESYGYTF,TGCGCCAGCAGCCCAACGCTTGGGGAGTCCTATGGCTACACCTTC
TRBV30,.,TRBJ1-5,few,CAWSRDINQPQHF,TGTGCCTGGAGTAGGGACATCAATCAGCCCCAGCATTTT
TRBV6-6,.,TRBJ1-1,once,CASRRGANTEAFF,TGTGCCAGCAGAAGAGGGGCCAACACTGAAGCTTTCTTT
TRBV19,TRBD2,TRBJ2-7,.,CASILGVVAGGFGEQYF,TGTGCCAGTATCCTCGGCGTGGTAGCGGGAGGATTCGGCGAGCAGTACTTC
TRBV10-1,.,TRBJ2-1,.,CASSLTIGGTQFF,TGCGCCAGCAGTTTGACAATAGGGGGGACCCAGTTCTTC
TRBV11-2,TRBD2,TRBJ2-7,.,CASSAKGSGRGSYEQYF,TGTGCCAGCAGCGCAAAAGGTAGCGGGAGAGGGTCCTACGAGCAGTACTTC
TRBV4-1,.,TRBJ2-1,.,CASSQGWGNEQFF,TGCGCCAGCAGCCAAGGGTGGGGCAATGAGCAGTTCTTC
TRBV19,.,TRBJ1-2,.,CASSIAREPLGAGYTF,TGTGCCAGTAGTATAGCGCGGGAGCCCTTAGGGGCCGGCTACACCTTC
TRBV30,TRBD1,TRBJ1-5,.,CACQGQGNQPQHF,TGTGCCTGCCAAGGACAGGGGAATCAGCCCCAGCATTTT
TRBV5-4,.,TRBJ2-5,.,CASSFSRGTFQETQYF,TGTGCCAGCAGTTTTTCCAGGGGCACCTTCCAAGAGACCCAGTACTTC
TRBV5-1,.,TRBJ1-1,.,CASSIGGRQYTEAFF,TGCGCCAGCAGCATTGGCGGTAGGCAGTACACTGAAGCTTTCTTT
TRBV2,TRBD1,TRBJ1-5,.,CASSEGTGGWSNQPQHF,TGTGCCAGCAGTGAAGGGACAGGGGGCTGGAGCAATCAGCCCCAGCATTTT
TRBV9,.,TRBJ2-3,.,CASSGRDQSSTDTQYF,TGTGCCAGCAGCGGACGGGACCAATCTAGCACAGATACGCAGTATTTT
TRBV18,.,TRBJ2-1,.,CASSPRVWRGGNEQFF,TGTGCCAGCTCACCTCGGGTGTGGAGAGGGGGCAATGAGCAGTTCTTC
TRBV15,.,TRBJ2-5,.,CATSRDRDLMGYQETQYF,TGTGCCACCAGCAGAGATCGGGATTTAATGGGGTACCAAGAGACCCAGTACTTC
TRBV5-1,.,TRBJ2-1,.,CASSLSRGYNEQFF,TGCGCCAGCAGCTTGTCGCGGGGCTACAATGAGCAGTTCTTC
TRBV19,TRBD1,TRBJ1-2,.,CASSSSRGRVYGYTF,TGTGCCAGTAGTTCCAGCAGGGGGCGCGTCTATGGCTACACCTTC
TRBV6-5,.,TRBJ2-3,.,CASRASTDTQYF,TGTGCCAGTCGGGCTAGCACAGATACGCAGTATTTT
TRBV30,.,TRBJ2-1,once,CAWSVGLEDYNEQFF,TGTGCCTGGAGTGTCGGCCTAGAGGATTACAATGAGCAGTTCTTC
TRBV7-9,TRBD2,TRBJ2-3,.,CASSSGTSGSSTDTQYF,TGTGCCAGCAGCTCAGGGACTAGCGGGAGTAGCACAGATACGCAGTATTTT
TRBV5-6,.,TRBJ2-3,.,CASSLALGRGATDTQYF,TGTGCCAGCAGCTTGGCCTTGGGCAGGGGGGCCACAGATACGCAGTATTTT
TRBV5-1,.,TRBJ2-7,once,CASTPGGSGSEQYF,TGCGCCAGCACCCCCGGGGGCTCGGGGAGCGAGCAGTACTTC
TRBV6-5,TRBD1,TRBJ2-1,.,CASSAPGQYNEQFF,TGTGCCAGCAGTGCACCGGGACAGTACAATGAGCAGTTCTTC
TRBV6-5,TRBD1,TRBJ1-3,.,CASSYGTVSGNTIYF,TGTGCCAGCAGTTACGGGACAGTTTCTGGAAACACCATATATTTT
TRBV5-4,.,TRBJ2-6,.,CASSGRVATSGANVLTF,TGTGCCAGCAGCGGCCGGGTCGCAACCTCTGGGGCCAACGTCCTGACTTTC
TRBV18,TRBD2,TRBJ2-4,.,CASSPIAGAILAKNIQYF,TGTGCCAGCTCACCTATAGCGGGAGCCATTCTAGCCAAAAACATTCAGTACTTC
TRBV30,TRBD2,TRBJ2-3,.,CAWSGTSVPTDTQYF,TGTGCCTGGAGTGGGACTAGCGTCCCCACAGATACGCAGTATTTT
TRBV27,TRBD1,TRBJ2-2,few,CASSLYRGYTGELFF,TGTGCCAGCAGTTTATACAGGGGTTACACCGGGGAGCTGTTTTTT
TRBV19,.,TRBJ1-5,.,CASHPGRFELPLNNQPQHF,TGTGCCAGTCATCCCGGCCGATTCGAACTACCCCTTAACAATCAGCCCCAGCATTTT
TRBV7-2,TRBD2,TRBJ2-1,once,CASSSQIRTSGYNEQFF,TGTGCCAGCAGCTCGCAGATCCGGACTAGCGGTTACAATGAGCAGTTCTTC
TRBV11-2,TRBD1,TRBJ1-2,.,CASSFPPGQFHPAGGYTF,TGTGCCAGCAGCTTCCCGCCGGGACAGTTCCACCCCGCGGGTGGCTACACCTTC
TRBV7-2,.,TRBJ2-5,.,CASSLGPGPGQETQYF,TGTGCCAGCAGCTTAGGTCCGGGGCCGGGCCAAGAGACCCAGTACTTC
TRBV7-2,.,TRBJ1-3,.,CASSRGGPQTGNTIYF,TGTGCCAGCAGCCGGGGGGGTCCCCAAACAGGAAACACCATATATTTT
TRBV7-8,.,TRBJ2-5,.,CASSIMSTEGETQYF,TGTGCCAGCAGCATCATGAGTACTGAGGGGGAGACCCAGTACTTC
TRBV7-2,.,TRBJ1-2,.,CASSLDLTVGYGYTF,TGTGCCAGCAGCTTAGACCTAACAGTCGGGTATGGCTACACCTTC
TRBV6-4,TRBD1,TRBJ2-7,few,CASSRGTGEYAEQYF,TGTGCCAGCAGCCGGGGGACAGGGGAATATGCCGAGCAGTACTTC
TRBV27,TRBD2,TRBJ2-1,.,CATCTGLADTMRQFF,TGTGCCACCTGCACGGGACTAGCGGATACAATGAGGCAGTTCTTC
TRBV10-3,.,TRBJ2-5,.,CAIKGQGEETQYF,TGTGCCATCAAGGGACAAGGGGAAGAGACCCAGTACTTC
TRBV7-3,.,TRBJ1-1,.,CASSLTFSEEEAFF,TGTGCCAGCAGCTTAACGTTCTCCGAAGAAGAAGCTTTCTTT
TRBV5-1,.,TRBJ1-2,.,CASCVGEIRYGYTF,TGCGCCAGCTGTGTGGGGGAAATCCGGTATGGCTACACCTTC